This entry features one TCR beta chain sequence. Its antigen remains unknown. This record comes from a study of regulatory T cells in long-lasting Graves disease. Study-wide findings and caveats: It was in persistent disease that TRBV28, TRBJ1-2 and TRBJ2-5 were favored.

Time point here: newly diagnosed GD, antithyroid drugs for less than 3 months. Preparation of the TCR library used RNA extracted from PBMCs. Germline V lookup: CDR1 SEHNR, CDR2 FQNEAQ (reference sequence). V was pared by 5 bases and J by 3 bases, with 16 bases of the junction left unmatched. CDR3 size: 19 residues. CDR3 regions were amplified by Arm-PCR using iRepertoire HTBI primers to build TCR beta libraries. TCRdb independently ran MiXCR on the multiplex PCR reads; one entry per CDR3 protein. The table lists about 530,000 distinct CDR3 sequences, more than 15% of them singletons. The data also belong to a second study, concerning T cells in Graves' hyperthyroidism and ophthalmopathy.

This material consisted of peripheral blood mononuclear cells (PBMCs), taken at new diagnosis, from a patient treated with antithyroid drugs. The V and J genes are TRBV7-9 and TRBJ2-1; TRBD2 matches at 10 bases. This clonotype was obtained from a woman aged 35-65 years with Graves disease. In DNA form, the CDR3 reads TGTGCCAGCAGCCCCTCCCCAGCGGGGGGGCTGGGACGCTACAATGAGCAGTTCTTC. As protein: CASSPSPAGGLGRYNEQFF. The variable domain in full, with the rest retrieved from reference TRBV7-9 and TRBJ2-1, is DTGVSQNPRHKITKRGQNVTFRCDPISEHNRLYWYRQTLGQGPEFLTYFQNEAQLEKSRLLSDRFSAERPKGSFSTLEIQRTEQGDSAMYLCASSPSPAGGLGRYNEQFFGPGTRLTVL.